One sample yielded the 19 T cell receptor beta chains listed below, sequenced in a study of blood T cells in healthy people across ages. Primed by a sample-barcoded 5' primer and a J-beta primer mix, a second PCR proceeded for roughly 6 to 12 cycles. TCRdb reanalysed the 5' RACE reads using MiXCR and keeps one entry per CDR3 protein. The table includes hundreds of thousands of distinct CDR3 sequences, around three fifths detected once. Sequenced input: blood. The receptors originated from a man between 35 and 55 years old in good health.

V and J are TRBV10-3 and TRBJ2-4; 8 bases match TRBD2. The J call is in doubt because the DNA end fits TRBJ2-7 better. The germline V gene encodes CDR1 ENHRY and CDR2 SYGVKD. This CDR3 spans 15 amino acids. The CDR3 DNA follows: TGTGCCATCAGTGTAGCCGATAGCGGGACCCACGAGCAGTACTTC. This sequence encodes CAISVADSGTHEQYF.

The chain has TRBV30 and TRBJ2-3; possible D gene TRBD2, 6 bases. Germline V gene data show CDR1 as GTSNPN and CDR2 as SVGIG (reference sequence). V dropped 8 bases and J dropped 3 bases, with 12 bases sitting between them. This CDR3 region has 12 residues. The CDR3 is CAGTVDTDTQYF. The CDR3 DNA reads TGTGCCGGGACTGTGGATACAGATACGCAGTATTTT.

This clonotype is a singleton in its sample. The CDR3 protein is CASSPIGSGNTIYF. The CDR3 DNA reads TGTGCCAGCAGTCCTATAGGGTCTGGAAACACCATATATTTT. The V call is TRBV27, the J call TRBJ1-3; D is uncertain. Germline loops: CDR1 MNHEY, CDR2 SMNVEV (reference sequence). The CDR3 sequence is 14 residues long. The V gene lost 5 bases and the J gene lost 1 base, with 9 bases spanning the gap.

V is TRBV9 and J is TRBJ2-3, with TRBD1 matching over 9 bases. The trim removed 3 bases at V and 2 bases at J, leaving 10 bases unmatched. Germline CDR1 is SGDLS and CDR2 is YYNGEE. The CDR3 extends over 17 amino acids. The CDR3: CASSAHRTGAITDTQYF. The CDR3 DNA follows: TGTGCCAGCAGCGCTCACAGGACAGGGGCGATCACAGATACGCAGTATTTT.

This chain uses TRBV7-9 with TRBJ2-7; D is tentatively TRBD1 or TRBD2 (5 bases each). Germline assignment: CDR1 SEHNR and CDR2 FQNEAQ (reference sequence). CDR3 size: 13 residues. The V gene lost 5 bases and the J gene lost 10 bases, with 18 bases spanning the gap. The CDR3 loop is CASSLRDGEAQYF. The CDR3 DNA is TGTGCCAGCAGCCTACGGGACGGGGAAGCCCAGTACTTC.

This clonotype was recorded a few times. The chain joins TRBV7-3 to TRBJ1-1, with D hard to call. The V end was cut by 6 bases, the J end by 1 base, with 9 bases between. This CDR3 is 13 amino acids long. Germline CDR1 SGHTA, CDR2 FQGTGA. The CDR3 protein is CASSYKGNTEAFF. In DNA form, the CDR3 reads TGTGCCAGCAGTTATAAGGGGAACACTGAAGCTTTCTTT. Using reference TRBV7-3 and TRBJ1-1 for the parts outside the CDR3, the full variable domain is GAGVSQTPSNKVTEKGKYVELRCDPISGHTALYWYRQSLGQGPEFLIYFQGTGAADDSGLPNDRFFAVRPEGSVSTLKIQRTERGDSAVYLCASSYKGNTEAFFGQGTRLTVV.

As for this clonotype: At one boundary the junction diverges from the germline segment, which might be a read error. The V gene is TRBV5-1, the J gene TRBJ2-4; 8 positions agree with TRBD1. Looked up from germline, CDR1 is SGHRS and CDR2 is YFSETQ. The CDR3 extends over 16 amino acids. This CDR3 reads CASSPDRDLAKNSQYF. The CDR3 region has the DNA TGCGCCAGCAGCCCGGACAGGGATTTAGCCAAAAACAGTCAGTACTTC.

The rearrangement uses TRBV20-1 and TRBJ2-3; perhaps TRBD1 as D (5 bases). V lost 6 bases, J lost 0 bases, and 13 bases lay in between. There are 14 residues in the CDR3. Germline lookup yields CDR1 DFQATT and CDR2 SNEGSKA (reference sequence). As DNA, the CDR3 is TGCAGTGCCGGGTCTAGGGGCAGCACAGATACGCAGTATTTT. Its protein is CSAGSRGSTDTQYF.

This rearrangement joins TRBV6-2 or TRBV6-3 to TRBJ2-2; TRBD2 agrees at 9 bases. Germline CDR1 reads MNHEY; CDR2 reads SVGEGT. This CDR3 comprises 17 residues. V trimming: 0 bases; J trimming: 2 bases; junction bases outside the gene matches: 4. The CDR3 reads CASSYSRLAVNTGELFF. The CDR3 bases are TGTGCCAGCAGTTACTCGAGACTAGCGGTAAACACCGGGGAGCTGTTTTTT.

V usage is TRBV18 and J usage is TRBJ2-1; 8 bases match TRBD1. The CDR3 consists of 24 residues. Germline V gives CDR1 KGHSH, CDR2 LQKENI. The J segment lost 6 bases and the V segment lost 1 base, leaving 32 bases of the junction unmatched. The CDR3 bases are TGTGCCAGCTCACCACGGCTCGGGAGTTCCGGAAAGAACCAGGGGGCAGGGAGAATCAATGAGCAGTTCTTC. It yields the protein CASSPRLGSSGKNQGAGRINEQFF. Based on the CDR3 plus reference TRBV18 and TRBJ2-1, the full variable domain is NAGVMQNPRHLVRRRGQEARLRCSPMKGHSHVYWYRQLPEEGLKFMVYLQKENIIDESGMPKERFSAEFPKEGPSILRIQQVVRGDSAAYFCASSPRLGSSGKNQGAGRINEQFFGPGTRLTVL.

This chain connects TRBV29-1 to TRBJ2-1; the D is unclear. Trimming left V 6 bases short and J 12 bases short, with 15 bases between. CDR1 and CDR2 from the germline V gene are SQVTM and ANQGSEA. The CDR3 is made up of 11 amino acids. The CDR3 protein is CSVLSRGGQFF. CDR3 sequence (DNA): TGCAGCGTACTGAGTCGTGGCGGGCAGTTCTTC.

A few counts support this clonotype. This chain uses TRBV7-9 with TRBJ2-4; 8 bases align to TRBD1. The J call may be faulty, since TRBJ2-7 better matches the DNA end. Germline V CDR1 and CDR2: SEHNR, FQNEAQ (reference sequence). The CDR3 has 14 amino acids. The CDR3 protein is CASSTWTGHNEQYF. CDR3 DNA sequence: TGTGCCAGCAGCACCTGGACAGGGCATAACGAGCAGTACTTC.

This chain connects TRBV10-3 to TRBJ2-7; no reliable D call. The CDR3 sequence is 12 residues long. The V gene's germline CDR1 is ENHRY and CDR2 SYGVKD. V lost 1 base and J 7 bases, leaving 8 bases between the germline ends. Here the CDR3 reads CAISELIGEQYF. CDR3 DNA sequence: TGTGCCATCAGTGAGTTAATAGGGGAGCAGTACTTC.

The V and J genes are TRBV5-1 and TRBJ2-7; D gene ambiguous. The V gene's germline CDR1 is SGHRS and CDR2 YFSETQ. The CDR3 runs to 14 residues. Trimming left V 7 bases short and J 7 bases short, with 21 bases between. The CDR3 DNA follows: TGCGCCAGCCACAGTGGCAGCTCCTACAATGAGCAGTACTTC. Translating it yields CASHSGSSYNEQYF. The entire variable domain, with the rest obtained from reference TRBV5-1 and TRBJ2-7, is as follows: KAGVTQTPRYLIKTRGQQVTLSCSPISGHRSVSWYQQTPGQGLQFLFEYFSETQRNKGNFPGRFSGRQFSNSRSEMNVSTLELGDSALYLCASHSGSSYNEQYFGPGTRLTVT.

The CDR3 DNA reads TGTGCCAGCAACGGATGGGATTCACCCCTCCACTTT. Translating it yields CASNGWDSPLHF. The V call is TRBV4-2, the J call TRBJ1-6, with unresolved D. Looked up from germline, CDR1 is LGHNA and CDR2 is YNFKEQ. V gave up 7 bases and J gave up 8 bases, with 9 bases separating them. This CDR3 comprises 12 residues.

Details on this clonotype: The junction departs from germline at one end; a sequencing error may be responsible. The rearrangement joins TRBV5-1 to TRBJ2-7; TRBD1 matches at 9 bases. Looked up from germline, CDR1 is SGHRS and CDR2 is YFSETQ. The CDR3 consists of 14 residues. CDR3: CTSRPGTGYYEQYF. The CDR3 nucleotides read TGCACCAGCAGGCCTGGGACAGGGTACTACGAGCAGTACTTC. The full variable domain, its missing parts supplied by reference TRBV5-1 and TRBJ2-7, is KAGVTQTPRYLIKTRGQQVTLSCSPISGHRSVSWYQQTPGQGLQFLFEYFSETQRNKGNFPGRFSGRQFSNSRSEMNVSTLELGDSALYLCTSRPGTGYYEQYFGPGTRLTVT.

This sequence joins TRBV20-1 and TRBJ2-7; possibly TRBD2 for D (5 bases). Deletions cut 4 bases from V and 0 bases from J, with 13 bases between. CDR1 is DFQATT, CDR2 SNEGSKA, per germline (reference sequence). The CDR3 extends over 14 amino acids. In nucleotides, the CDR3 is TGCAGTGCTATTAGCGTCGGTCGCTCCTACGAGCAGTACTTC. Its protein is CSAISVGRSYEQYF.

The CDR3: CASSRPLTKMDTEAFF. CDR3 nucleotides: TGTGCCAGCAGCCGCCCGTTGACGAAAATGGACACTGAAGCTTTCTTT. The chain is built from TRBV7-8 and TRBJ1-1; D ambiguous. Germline values: CDR1 SGHVS, CDR2 FQNEAQ. The CDR3 consists of 16 residues. Trimming took off 5 bases at V and 3 bases at J, with 19 bases between the two ends.

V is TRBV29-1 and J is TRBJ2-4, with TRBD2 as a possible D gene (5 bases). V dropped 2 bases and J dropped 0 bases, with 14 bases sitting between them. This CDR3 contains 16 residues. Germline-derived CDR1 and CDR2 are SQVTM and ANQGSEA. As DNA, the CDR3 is TGCAGCGTTGAATCTTACGGGGAAATAGCCAAAAACATTCAGTACTTC. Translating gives CSVESYGEIAKNIQYF.